Sequencing of this T cell receptor beta chain was carried out in a study of blood T cell repertoires in COVID-19. Trimming took 4 bases from V and 5 from J; bases not matched to a gene: 11. The CDR3 is 16 amino acids. Germline CDR1 is MDHEN and CDR2 is SYDVKM. Clones were sequenced by immunoSEQ multiplex PCR, and TCRdb holds only the in-frame ones, with some missing. Here the sample spans hundreds of thousands of clones, about nine tenths being singletons. This TCR was sampled from a woman aged 25-40 years with COVID-19, enrolled during active disease. The J gene is TRBJ1-2, the V gene TRBV28; 9 bases are shared with TRBD1. Material: peripheral blood. The CDR3 nucleotides are TGTGCCAGCAGTTCGATTGGACAGGGGCTGCCATATGGCTACACCTTC. This translates into CASSSIGQGLPYGYTF.